This T cell receptor beta chain was sequenced during a study of radiation and T cells in renal cell carcinoma. The time point is: blood 2 weeks post-SBRT. Treatment indicated: 15 Gy SBRT to primary tumor, nephrectomy 4 weeks later. Germline-derived CDR1 and CDR2 are MGHRA and YSYEKL. The CDR3 consists of 14 residues. Trimming removed 2 bases at V and 0 bases at J, with 5 bases between. Profiling relied on immunoSEQ multiplex PCR, and the TCRdb table lists in-frame clones only, not all of them. The table has some 120,000 clones, around 82% seen once; the top ten hold 5.8%. Sequenced here: blood, sampled from a patient whose treatment included radiotherapy and nephrectomy. The chain is built from TRBV4-1 and TRBJ1-3; no clear D. This sequence was found in a man aged 45-65 years with renal cell carcinoma. The CDR3 is CASSQLGSGNTIYF. CDR3 coding DNA: TGCGCCAGCAGCCAATTGGGCTCTGGAAACACCATATATTTT.